The rows below give T cell receptor beta chains drawn from one sample of a study of CD8 T cells in ankylosing spondylitis. TCRdb ran MiXCR on the 5' RACE reads and lists one entry per CDR3 protein. The sample holds some 85,000 distinct CDR3 sequences, about 9% seen once. The sample taken for sequencing was blood, either unsorted or a sorted T cell fraction (not recorded which). Receptors were obtained from a male donor with ankylosing spondylitis. The CDR3 runs from the conserved cysteine through the conserved F or W. A D gene is named only where the DNA matches it firmly. Clone size is given for some rows only: seen once, a few or many times, or a class if the clone is expanded.

TRBJ2-7	NA	TRBV3-1	many	TGTGCCAGCAGCCAAGATCTTAGGCCCTCCTACGAGCAGTACTTC	CASSQDLRPSYEQYF
TRBJ2-1	NA	TRBV3-1	NA	TGTGCCAGCCAGGAGAGCTCCTACAATGAGCAGTTCTTC	CASQESSYNEQFF
TRBJ2-3	NA	TRBV25-1	NA	TGTGCCAGCAGTATGGGACTCGGCACAGATACGCAGTATTTT	CASSMGLGTDTQYF
TRBJ2-1	TRBD2	TRBV7-8	many	TGTGCCAGCAGCTTATGGGGAGGGCTAGCGGGGAGAAATGAGCAGTTCTTC	CASSLWGGLAGRNEQFF
TRBJ1-1	NA	TRBV7-9	NA	TGTGCCAGCAGCTTAGACAGGGCTTACACTGAAGCTTTCTTT	CASSLDRAYTEAFF
TRBJ1-1	NA	TRBV11-3	few	TGTGCCAGCAGCACCAAAACAGAGCAAATCATGAACACTGAAGCTTTCTTT	CASSTKTEQIMNTEAFF
TRBJ2-3	NA	TRBV7-9	many	TGTGCCAGCAGCCCTAGGGGCCAGGGCAAGCCAGATACGCAGTATTTT	CASSPRGQGKPDTQYF
TRBJ1-4	NA	TRBV6-1	many	TGTGCCAGCAGTGATGTGACGTCGAATGAAAAACTGTTTTTT	CASSDVTSNEKLFF
TRBJ2-1	TRBD2	TRBV10-2	few	TGCGCCAGCAGTGAGTCGCCGTCTATAGCGGGACAAGGGAATGAGCAGTTCTTC	CASSESPSIAGQGNEQFF
TRBJ2-2	NA	TRBV3-1	few	TGTGCCAGCAGCCAAGATGACCGCACCGGGGAGCTGTTTTTT	CASSQDDRTGELFF
TRBJ2-7	NA	TRBV5-1	few	TGCGCCAGCAGCCATGGGATCTCCTACGAGCAGTACTTC	CASSHGISYEQYF
TRBJ1-2	TRBD1	TRBV12-3/TRBV12-4	few	TGTGCCAGCAGTGTCGGACAGGCTCGAGGCTACACCTTC	CASSVGQARGYTF
TRBJ2-1	NA	TRBV7-9	few	TGTGCCAGCAGCTCGAGTAACAGGAAAAACTACAATGAGCAGTTCTTC	CASSSSNRKNYNEQFF